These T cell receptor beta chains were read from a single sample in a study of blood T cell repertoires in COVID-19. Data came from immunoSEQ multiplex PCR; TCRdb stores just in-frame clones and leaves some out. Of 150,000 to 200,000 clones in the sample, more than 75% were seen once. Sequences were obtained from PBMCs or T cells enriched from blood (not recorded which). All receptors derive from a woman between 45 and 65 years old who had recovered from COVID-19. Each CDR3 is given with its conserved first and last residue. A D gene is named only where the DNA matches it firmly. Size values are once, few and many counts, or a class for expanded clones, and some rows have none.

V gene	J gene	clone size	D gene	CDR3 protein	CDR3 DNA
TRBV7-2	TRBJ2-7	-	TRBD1	CASSADRGYEQYF	TGTGCCAGCAGCGCGGACAGGGGCTACGAGCAGTACTTC
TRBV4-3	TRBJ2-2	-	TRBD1	CASSQTTGVNTGELFF	TGCGCCAGCAGCCAAACCACAGGGGTGAACACCGGGGAGCTGTTTTTT
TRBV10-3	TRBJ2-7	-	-	CAIGQGLSYEQYF	TGTGCCATCGGACAAGGCCTCTCCTACGAGCAGTACTTC
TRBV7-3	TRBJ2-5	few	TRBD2	CASSRRGGFQETQYF	TGTGCCAGCAGTCGACGGGGGGGATTCCAAGAGACCCAGTACTTC
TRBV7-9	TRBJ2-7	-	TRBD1	CASSLNRDRASYEQYF	TGTGCCAGCAGCTTAAACCGGGACAGGGCTTCCTACGAGCAGTACTTC
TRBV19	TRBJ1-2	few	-	CASTFQGPYGYTF	TGTGCCAGTACCTTCCAGGGGCCCTATGGCTACACCTTC
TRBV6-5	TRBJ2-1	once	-	CASSFASTSYNEQFF	TGTGCCAGCAGTTTCGCTAGCACATCCTACAATGAGCAGTTCTTC
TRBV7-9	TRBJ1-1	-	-	CASTPTSSNTEAFF	TGTGCCAGCACACCGACATCCTCGAACACTGAAGCTTTCTTT
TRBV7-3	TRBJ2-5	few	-	CASSLTGALGGAPGSQETQYF	TGTGCCAGCAGCTTAACGGGGGCCCTTGGGGGCGCGCCGGGTTCACAAGAGACCCAGTACTTC
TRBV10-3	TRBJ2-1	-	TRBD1	CAITPDGTGKDEQFF	TGTGCCATCACCCCCGATGGGACAGGGAAAGATGAGCAGTTCTTC
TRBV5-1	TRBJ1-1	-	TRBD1	CASRAGQEGDTEAFF	TGCGCCAGCAGGGCGGGACAGGAAGGGGACACTGAAGCTTTCTTT
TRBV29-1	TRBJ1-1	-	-	CSVDRGLMNTEAFF	TGCAGCGTTGATAGGGGTCTCATGAACACTGAAGCTTTCTTT
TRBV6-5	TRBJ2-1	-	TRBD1	CASRTDRVRYNEQFF	TGTGCCAGCAGGACAGACAGGGTACGTTACAATGAGCAGTTCTTC
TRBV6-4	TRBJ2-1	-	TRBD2	CASSFVAGDNEQFF	TGTGCCAGCAGCTTCGTAGCGGGGGACAATGAGCAGTTCTTC
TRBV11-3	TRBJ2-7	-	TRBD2	CASSFAPGGAYEQYF	TGTGCCAGCAGCTTTGCCCCGGGGGGGGCCTACGAGCAGTACTTC
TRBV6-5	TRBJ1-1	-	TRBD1	CASSTWSRGPTEAFF	TGTGCCAGCAGTACTTGGAGCAGGGGGCCCACTGAAGCTTTCTTT
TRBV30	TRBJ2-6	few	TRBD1	CAFTRDRVASGANVLTF	TGTGCTTTTACCCGGGACAGGGTGGCCTCTGGGGCCAACGTCCTGACTTTC
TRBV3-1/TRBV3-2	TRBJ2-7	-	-	CASSQDLTETYEQYF	TGTGCCAGCAGCCAAGATCTGACGGAGACCTACGAGCAGTACTTC
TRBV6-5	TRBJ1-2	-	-	CASRDRGGYGYTF	TGTGCCAGCAGGGATCGGGGGGGATATGGCTACACCTTC
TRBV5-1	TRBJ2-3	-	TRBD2	CASSLAGTSGGANTDTQYF	TGCGCCAGCAGCTTGGCCGGGACTAGCGGGGGGGCCAACACAGATACGCAGTATTTT
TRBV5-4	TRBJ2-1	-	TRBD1	CASSSSPGTGFGEQFF	TGTGCCAGCAGCTCAAGTCCCGGGACAGGGTTTGGTGAGCAGTTCTTC
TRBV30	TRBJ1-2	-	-	CAWGFKQAGGYTF	TGTGCCTGGGGGTTTAAACAGGCAGGAGGCTACACCTTC
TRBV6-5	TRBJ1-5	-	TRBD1	CASSLGTGGQPQHF	TGTGCCAGCAGCCTAGGGACAGGCGGGCAGCCCCAGCATTTT
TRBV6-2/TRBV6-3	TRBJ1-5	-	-	CASSFQGAGNQPQHF	TGTGCCAGCAGTTTCCAGGGTGCGGGCAATCAGCCCCAGCATTTT
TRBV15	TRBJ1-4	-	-	CATSRIPATNEKLFF	TGTGCCACCAGCAGAATCCCTGCAACTAATGAAAAACTGTTTTTT
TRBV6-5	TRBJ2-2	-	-	CASSYSSTRRAGELFF	TGTGCCAGCAGTTACTCGTCAACGAGGCGAGCCGGGGAGCTGTTTTTT
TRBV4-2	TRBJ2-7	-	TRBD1	CASSQGRQGATDEQYF	TGTGCCAGCAGCCAAGGAAGGCAGGGGGCGACGGACGAGCAGTACTTC
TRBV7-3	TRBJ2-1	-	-	CASSLAGGGNEQFF	TGTGCCAGCAGCTTAGCAGGAGGAGGCAATGAGCAGTTCTTC
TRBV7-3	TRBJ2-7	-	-	CASSLTPAYEQYF	TGTGCCAGCAGCTTAACTCCCGCCTACGAGCAGTACTTC
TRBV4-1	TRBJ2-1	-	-	CASSHRRDNEQFF	TGCGCCAGCAGCCACCGCAGGGACAATGAGCAGTTCTTC
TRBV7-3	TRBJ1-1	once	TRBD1	CASSRIGQGEAFF	TGTGCCAGCAGCAGAATTGGACAGGGTGAAGCTTTCTTT
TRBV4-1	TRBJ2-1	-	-	CASSQEVTRGPYNEQFF	TGCGCCAGCAGCCAAGAGGTAACCAGGGGACCTTACAATGAGCAGTTCTTC
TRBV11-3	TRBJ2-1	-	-	CASSLVQVSYNEQFF	TGTGCCAGCAGCTTAGTACAGGTATCCTACAATGAGCAGTTCTTC
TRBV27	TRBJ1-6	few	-	CASSFSRPTASLSSYNSPLHF	TGTGCCAGCAGTTTTAGCCGACCGACAGCCAGCCTGAGCTCCTATAATTCACCCCTCCACTTT
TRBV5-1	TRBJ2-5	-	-	CASSSWTFQETQYF	TGCGCCAGCAGCTCCTGGACATTCCAAGAGACCCAGTACTTC
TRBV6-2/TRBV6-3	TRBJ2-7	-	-	CASTPGGRLNYEQYF	TGTGCCAGCACCCCGGGCGGGCGGTTAAACTACGAGCAGTACTTC
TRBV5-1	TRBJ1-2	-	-	CASSPGGQSYGYTF	TGCGCCAGCAGCCCGGGTGGACAGTCCTATGGCTACACCTTC
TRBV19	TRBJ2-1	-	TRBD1	CASSAPGQGEQFF	TGTGCCAGTAGTGCCCCGGGACAGGGGGAGCAGTTCTTC
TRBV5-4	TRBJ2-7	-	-	CASSLDRAHEQYF	TGTGCCAGCAGCTTGGACAGGGCCCACGAGCAGTACTTC
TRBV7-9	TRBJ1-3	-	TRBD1	CASSGGTAGSGNTIYF	TGTGCCAGCAGCGGGGGGACAGCAGGCTCTGGAAACACCATATATTTT
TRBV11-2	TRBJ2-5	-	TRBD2	CASSPGGVQETQYF	TGTGCCAGCAGCCCCGGGGGGGTCCAAGAGACCCAGTACTTC
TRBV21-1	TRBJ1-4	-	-	CASSPDRGEKLFF	TGTGCCAGCAGCCCAGACAGAGGTGAAAAACTGTTTTTT
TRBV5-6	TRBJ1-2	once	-	CASSLVLSNYGYTF	TGTGCCAGCAGCTTGGTCCTTTCTAACTATGGCTACACCTTC
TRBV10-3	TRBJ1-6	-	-	CAISEPQTSSYNSPLHF	TGTGCCATCAGTGAGCCACAGACGAGCTCCTATAATTCACCCCTCCACTTT
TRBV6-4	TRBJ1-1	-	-	CASSDSVVRRDTEAFF	TGTGCCAGCAGTGACTCGGTAGTGAGGAGGGACACTGAAGCTTTCTTT
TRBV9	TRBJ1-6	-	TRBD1	CASSVTGGISPLHF	TGTGCCAGCAGCGTGACAGGGGGTATTTCACCCCTCCACTTT